This TCR beta chain came from a study of blood T cells in healthy people across ages. A sample-barcoded 5' primer and a J-beta primer mix were used in a second PCR of roughly 7 to 11 cycles. TCRdb reprocessed the 5' RACE reads via MiXCR and lists one record per CDR3 protein. The sample carries about 580,000 distinct CDR3 sequences, roughly 43% recorded once. V lost 4 bases, J lost 5 bases, and 20 bases lay in between. Per germline, CDR1 MNHNS and CDR2 SASEGT. This CDR3 comprises 16 residues. The sequenced material came from blood. The rearrangement joins TRBV6-1 to TRBJ2-5; D tentatively fits TRBD1 or TRBD2 (5 bases each). This TCR came from a man aged 80 or over in good health. In nucleotides, the CDR3 is TGTGCCAGCAGTGGGCTCTCGGGACGTTTCGATGAGACCCAGTACTTC. Translating it yields CASSGLSGRFDETQYF.